The 10 T cell receptor beta chains below were found in one sample sequenced in a study of T cells in Graves' hyperthyroidism and ophthalmopathy (dated by TCRdb to between 2018 and 2020). Receptors were amplified or captured by multiplex PCR. Sequencing took place on an Illumina HiSeq 2000. The TCR beta CDR3 regions were amplified from the RNA transcripts. The TCR CDR3 was subjected to a first round of RT-PCR using the HTBI primer set and the Qiagen OneStep RT-PCR kit. TCRdb itself trimmed the public reads at Q25 with fastp, ran MiXCR and retained productive beta chains. Rows are unified per CDR3 protein, each entry keeping the most common DNA and genes. This sample has around 300,000 distinct CDR3 sequences in its table, and around 22% of those were observed once. The ten largest make up roughly 60% of the sample. Sequences were obtained from blood. All receptors come from a man aged 25 to 45 with Graves' ophthalmopathy.

This clonotype appeared many times. This rearrangement joins TRBV11-3 to TRBJ2-7, with TRBD2 matching 9 bases. The CDR3 loop spans 15 amino acids. The V gene end was trimmed by 1 base and the J gene end by 3 bases; junction bases not matched to a gene: 4. The V gene's germline CDR1 is SGHNT and CDR2 YENEEA. The chain's CDR3 is CASSLAASGNYEQYF. CDR3 bases: TGTGCCAGCAGCTTAGCGGCTAGCGGGAACTACGAGCAGTACTTC.

This clonotype was seen only a few times. CDR3 nucleotide sequence: TGTGCCAGCAGTGAAGCGCGAGGTTACGGTTACGAGCAGTACTTC. It specifies CASSEARGYGYEQYF. V usage is TRBV6-1 and J usage is TRBJ2-7; no reliable D call. This CDR3 contains 15 residues. Trimming removed 0 bases at V and 4 bases at J, with 13 bases between. Germline V gene sequence: CDR1 MNHNS, CDR2 SASEGT.

The chain is built from TRBV19 and TRBJ1-4; tentative D call: TRBD1 (6 bases). The CDR3 loop spans 15 amino acids. Germline CDR1 LNHDA, CDR2 SQIVND (reference sequence). Trimming removed 2 bases from V and 8 bases from J, with 15 bases in between. The CDR3 region has the DNA TGTGCCAGTAGTATACAGGGGCACTCGGGGGAAAAACTGTTTTTT. Encoded protein: CASSIQGHSGEKLFF.

J is TRBJ1-2 and V is TRBV20-1; D unresolved. Trimming took off 0 bases at V and 3 bases at J, with 14 bases between the two ends. The CDR3 is made up of 15 amino acids. Germline lookup yields CDR1 DFQATT and CDR2 SNEGSKA (reference sequence). The chain's CDR3 is CSARDGNRVDYGYTF. In nucleotides, the CDR3 is TGCAGTGCTAGAGATGGGAACCGAGTAGACTATGGCTACACCTTC.

The chain links TRBV13 to TRBJ2-7; 7 bases align to TRBD1. Trimming at V came to 4 bases and at J to 3 bases, leaving 6 bases not matched to a gene. The CDR3 sequence is 14 residues long. In germline, CDR1 is PRHDT, CDR2 FYEKMQ (reference sequence). Here the CDR3 DNA reads TGTGCCAGCAGCTCGGGACAGATAGACTACGAGCAGTACTTC. Protein: CASSSGQIDYEQYF.

The chain has TRBV11-1 and TRBJ2-7, with TRBD2 matching over 9 bases. The CDR3 extends over 16 amino acids. Germline loops: CDR1 SGHAT, CDR2 FQDESV (reference sequence). J was trimmed by 0 bases and V by 5 bases; bases with no gene match: 8. The CDR3 DNA sequence: TGTGCCAGCAGCCGGTCCGGGACTAGCCCCTCCTACGAGCAGTACTTC. This codes for CASSRSGTSPSYEQYF.

V is TRBV5-8 and J is TRBJ2-1; D gene unclear. V dropped 4 bases and J dropped 4 bases, with 9 bases sitting between them. CDR3 length equals 13 residues. Per the germline V gene, CDR1 is SGHTS and CDR2 is YDEGEE. CDR3 in DNA: TGTGCCAGCAGCCGAGACACTTACAATGAGCAGTTCTTC. Translating gives CASSRDTYNEQFF.

In its sample, this clonotype was seen a few times. J is TRBJ1-6 and V is TRBV2, with no clear D. CDR3 length equals 16 residues. Trimming pared 1 base from V and 0 bases from J, leaving 7 bases between. Germline V gene sequence: CDR1 SNHLY, CDR2 FYNNEI. The CDR3 spells CASSEELSSYNSPLHF. The CDR3 region has the DNA TGTGCCAGCAGTGAAGAGTTGAGCTCCTATAATTCACCCCTCCACTTT.

A few counts support this clonotype. CDR3 residues: CASQAGGNQETQYF. As DNA, the CDR3 is TGTGCCAGCCAAGCGGGCGGGAACCAAGAGACCCAGTACTTC. The V and J genes are TRBV28 and TRBJ2-5, with TRBD2 as a possible D gene (6 bases). The V end was cut by 8 bases, the J end by 0 bases, with 13 bases between. Germline V gives CDR1 MDHEN, CDR2 SYDVKM. CDR3 size: 14 residues.

V and J are TRBV18 and TRBJ1-1, with D uncertain. V shed 3 bases and J shed 1 base, with 9 bases lying between them. CDR1 KGHSH and CDR2 LQKENI come from the germline V gene. CDR3 length: 14 residues. CDR3 protein: CASSPFQENTEAFF. CDR3 coding DNA: TGTGCCAGCTCACCTTTCCAGGAGAACACTGAAGCTTTCTTT.